Following are 31 T cell receptor beta chains from one sample sequenced in a study of blood T cell repertoires in COVID-19. The method was immunoSEQ multiplex PCR; TCRdb's version includes in-frame clones alone and lacks a portion of them. Of 140,000 to 150,000 clones listed, roughly 80% are singletons. The sequencing sample was made of peripheral blood. The receptors stem from a man in his 70s who had recovered from COVID-19.

V usage is TRBV5-1 and J usage is TRBJ2-3; the match to TRBD2 covers 11 bases. Germline loops: CDR1 SGHRS, CDR2 YFSETQ. After removal of 4 bases from V and 5 bases from J, the junction contained 3 bases not matched to a gene. The CDR3 totals 14 residues. This CDR3 is CASSKGLAGDTQYF. CDR3 in DNA: TGCGCCAGCAGCAAAGGACTAGCGGGAGATACGCAGTATTTT.

This clone was counted once. The chain has TRBV4-1 and TRBJ2-7; 10 bases map to TRBD2. Germline lookup yields CDR1 MGHRA and CDR2 YSYEKL. CDR3 length equals 14 residues. The trim removed 3 bases at V and 5 bases at J, leaving 4 bases unmatched. The DNA for the CDR3 is TGCGCCAGCAGCCAGAGGACTAGCGGTGACGAGCAGTACTTC. It codes for CASSQRTSGDEQYF.

This chain uses TRBV2 with TRBJ2-5; the D gene is possibly TRBD2 (6 bases). Trimming removed 6 bases from V and 3 bases from J, with 20 bases in between. The germline V gene has CDR1 SNHLY and CDR2 FYNNEI. The CDR3 covers 16 residues. CDR3 nucleotide sequence: TGTGCCAGCAGGGGGGATAACGGGAGCTTTGAAGAGACCCAGTACTTC. The encoded protein is CASRGDNGSFEETQYF.

V gene TRBV6-5 combines with J gene TRBJ1-1; 7 bases line up with TRBD1. Germline CDR1 and CDR2: MNHEY and SVGAGI. V was clipped by 4 bases and J by 2 bases; unmatched bases: 4. This CDR3 spans 14 amino acids. The CDR3 spells CASSLGTANTEAFF. The DNA for the CDR3 is TGTGCCAGCAGTTTAGGGACAGCAAACACTGAAGCTTTCTTT.

The V gene is TRBV13, the J gene TRBJ2-7, with TRBD2 as a possible D gene (5 bases). The CDR3 contains 13 residues. V dropped 4 bases and J dropped 4 bases, with 11 bases sitting between them. Looked up from germline, CDR1 is PRHDT and CDR2 is FYEKMQ (reference sequence). CDR3 amino acids: CASSYRREYEQYF. The CDR3 DNA follows: TGTGCCAGCAGCTACCGCCGGGAATACGAGCAGTACTTC.

The chain employs TRBV30 and TRBJ2-1; D might be TRBD2 (6 bases). The CDR3 contains 11 residues. V lost 4 bases and J 9 bases, leaving 10 bases between the germline ends. Per germline, CDR1 GTSNPN and CDR2 SVGIG (reference sequence). CDR3 nucleotide sequence: TGTGCCTGGACGACTAGGACTGAGCAGTTCTTC. The encoded protein is CAWTTRTEQFF.

This clone was detected once. The chain combines TRBV7-8 with TRBJ2-1; 9 nucleotides line up with TRBD2. The junction had 16 bases not matched to a gene; V was cut back by 2 bases and J by 2 bases. The germline V gene encodes CDR1 SGHVS and CDR2 FQNEAQ. The CDR3 runs 20 residues. CDR3 residues: CASSLIRGSGRTSTYNEQFF. The CDR3 DNA reads as TGTGCCAGCAGCTTAATTCGGGGTAGCGGGAGAACCTCTACCTACAATGAGCAGTTCTTC.

J is TRBJ2-2 and V is TRBV3-1 (or the pseudogene TRBV3-2), with D possibly matching TRBD1 (5 bases). V lost 4 bases and J lost 2, with 23 bases in between. The CDR3 runs 19 residues. From germline, CDR1 is LGHDT and CDR2 YNNKEL (reference sequence). In DNA, the CDR3 is TGTGCCAGCAGCCCACCCTCGTGGGGCCCGCACCCTAACACCGGGGAGCTGTTTTTT. Protein product: CASSPPSWGPHPNTGELFF.

V usage is TRBV7-9 and J usage is TRBJ2-7; 7 nucleotides match TRBD2. The V gene end was trimmed by 1 base and the J gene end by 4 bases; junction bases not matched to a gene: 10. The germline V gene has CDR1 SEHNR and CDR2 FQNEAQ (reference sequence). The CDR3 covers 16 residues. DNA of the CDR3: TGTGCCAGCAGCTTAGGTCCCGCGGGAGTATGGTACGAGCAGTACTTC. It translates to CASSLGPAGVWYEQYF.

This chain joins TRBV18 and TRBJ1-5; the D is unclear. Germline CDR1 reads KGHSH; CDR2 reads LQKENI. Trimming took 5 bases from V and 8 from J, leaving 10 bases between them. The CDR3 sequence is 12 residues long. The CDR3 region is CASSTTEKPQHF. DNA of the CDR3: TGTGCCAGCTCAACCACGGAGAAGCCCCAGCATTTT. Complete variable domain (other parts from reference TRBV18 and TRBJ1-5): NAGVMQNPRHLVRRRGQEARLRCSPMKGHSHVYWYRQLPEEGLKFMVYLQKENIIDESGMPKERFSAEFPKEGPSILRIQQVVRGDSAAYFCASSTTEKPQHFGDGTRLSIL.

This sequence joins TRBV27 and TRBJ2-7; 9 positions match TRBD1. Germline values: CDR1 MNHEY, CDR2 SMNVEV (reference sequence). The length of the CDR3 is 14 residues. J gave up 6 bases and V 8 bases, and 11 bases lay outside the gene matches. The CDR3 reads CASGVQGATGEQYF. CDR3 DNA sequence: TGTGCCAGCGGAGTACAGGGGGCTACGGGCGAGCAGTACTTC.

The chain recombines TRBV19 with TRBJ1-4, with TRBD1 as a possible D gene (6 bases). The CDR3 is 20 residues long. Germline V lookup: CDR1 LNHDA, CDR2 SQIVND (reference sequence). V lost 4 bases to trimming and J lost 4 bases, with 28 bases between them. The DNA for the CDR3 is TGTGCCAGTAGTAATCCTCGGGACGTTCTCAGGGGCCTCTTTAATGAAAAACTGTTTTTT. It specifies CASSNPRDVLRGLFNEKLFF.

This chain connects TRBV3-1 (or the pseudogene TRBV3-2) to TRBJ2-5; 13 bases fit TRBD2. V was clipped by 4 bases and J by 5 bases; unmatched bases: 10. The CDR3 is made up of 17 amino acids. Germline lookup yields CDR1 LGHDT and CDR2 YNNKEL (reference sequence). CDR3 sequence (DNA): TGTGCCAGCAGCCCGGGACTAGCGGGGTTACAAGTGGAGACCCAGTACTTC. It yields the protein CASSPGLAGLQVETQYF.

The V and J genes are TRBV5-1 and TRBJ2-1; 10 positions match TRBD2. J lost 1 base, V lost 4 bases, and 8 bases had no gene match. Germline V gene data show CDR1 as SGHRS and CDR2 as YFSETQ. The CDR3 consists of 17 residues. CDR3 region: CASSRWTSGNSYNEQFF. The DNA for the CDR3 is TGCGCCAGCAGCCGATGGACTAGCGGAAATTCCTACAATGAGCAGTTCTTC.

This clone showed up just once. V usage is TRBV19 and J usage is TRBJ2-1; 10 bases are shared with TRBD2. With 3 bases clipped from V and 7 bases from J, the junction kept 6 bases outside the gene matches. Germline loops: CDR1 LNHDA, CDR2 SQIVND (reference sequence). This CDR3 comprises 15 residues. CDR3 in amino acids: CASSISSGRRNEQFF. The CDR3 DNA reads TGTGCCAGTAGTATTTCTAGCGGGAGAAGAAATGAGCAGTTCTTC.

The V and J genes are TRBV21-1 and TRBJ1-6; the table calls TRBD1, which could not be checked here. TRBV21-1 is annotated as a pseudogene. The CDR3 contains 11 residues. The CDR3, as DNA: TGTGCCAGCAGCCTAGGGACAGGGAGTCCCTTT. Its translation: CASSLGTGSPF.

This clone was counted between two and nine times. The rearrangement uses TRBV15 and TRBJ2-7; 7 nucleotides align to TRBD1. Trimming removed 4 bases from V and 1 base from J; junction bases left unmatched: 7. The CDR3 contains 15 residues. Germline CDR1 is LNHNV and CDR2 is YYDKDF (reference sequence). CDR3 nucleotides: TGTGCCACCAGCAAAAAGACAGGGCTATCCTACGAGCAGTACTTC. It yields the protein CATSKKTGLSYEQYF.

The V and J genes are TRBV5-1 and TRBJ2-5, with TRBD2 matching 9 bases. The germline CDR1 and CDR2 sequences are SGHRS and YFSETQ. V lost 3 bases, J lost 2 bases, and 5 bases stayed unmatched. The CDR3 contains 15 residues. DNA of the CDR3: TGCGCCAGCAGCTACCTAGCGGGACTACAAGAGACCCAGTACTTC. Translating it yields CASSYLAGLQETQYF.

This rearrangement joins TRBV6-5 to TRBJ2-1; TRBD2 matches at 10 bases. The CDR3 covers 15 residues. J was trimmed by 8 bases and V by 2 bases; bases with no gene match: 6. CDR1 and CDR2 (germline): MNHEY, SVGAGI. CDR3 in DNA: TGTGCCAGCAGTTACAAGTTAGCGGGAGGCTATGAGCAGTTCTTC. Residues: CASSYKLAGGYEQFF.

This CDR3 is CASSSRDRDAGELFF. CDR3 DNA sequence: TGTGCCAGCAGCTCCCGGGACAGGGACGCCGGGGAGCTGTTTTTT. This sequence joins TRBV11-3 and TRBJ2-2; 9 bases align to TRBD1. V lost 4 bases and J lost 6; bases outside the gene matches: 6. Germline CDR1 SGHNT, CDR2 YENEEA. The CDR3 sequence is 15 residues long.

The V and J genes are TRBV19 and TRBJ2-1; 8 bases line up with TRBD2. The V segment lost 5 bases and the J segment 1 base; nucleotides outside the gene matches: 4. Germline V lookup: CDR1 LNHDA, CDR2 SQIVND (reference sequence). The CDR3 is 15 amino acids. The CDR3 DNA reads TGTGCCAGTAGTTCAGCGGGAGTATCCTACAATGAGCAGTTCTTC. Translating gives CASSSAGVSYNEQFF.

This sequence joins TRBV5-1 and TRBJ2-1; 7 bases are shared with TRBD2. CDR1 SGHRS and CDR2 YFSETQ come from the germline V gene. V shed 0 bases and J 0 bases; nucleotides not matched to a gene: 12. This CDR3 comprises 19 residues. Here the CDR3 reads CASSLDGLAGGSSYNEQFF. The DNA for the CDR3 is TGCGCCAGCAGCTTGGACGGGTTAGCGGGCGGAAGCTCCTACAATGAGCAGTTCTTC.

The rearrangement joins TRBV12-3 or TRBV12-4 to TRBJ2-1, with TRBD2 matching over 9 bases. V lost 1 base to trimming and J lost 9 bases; unmatched junction nucleotides: 1. This CDR3 is built from 13 residues. The CDR3 sequence: CASSLGSGSEQFF. CDR3 DNA: TGTGCCAGCAGTTTAGGTAGCGGGAGTGAGCAGTTCTTC.

The CDR3 protein is CASKPAAGNTIYF. Written as DNA, the CDR3 is TGTGCCAGTAAGCCAGCGGCCGGAAACACCATATATTTT. The chain joins TRBV19 to TRBJ1-3; no reliable D call. Germline V gene lookup returns CDR1 LNHDA and CDR2 SQIVND (reference sequence). The CDR3 is made up of 13 amino acids. V lost 7 bases and J lost 4, with 11 bases in between.

V gene TRBV30 combines with J gene TRBJ2-7; D might be TRBD1 (6 bases). V lost 0 bases and J 5 bases, leaving 11 bases between the germline ends. This CDR3 has 13 amino acids. Per the germline V gene, CDR1 is GTSNPN and CDR2 is SVGIG (reference sequence). The CDR3 spells CAWSVKGDHEQYF. The CDR3 nucleotides are TGTGCCTGGAGTGTTAAGGGGGACCACGAGCAGTACTTC.

The CDR3 bases are TGTGCCAGCAGTTTATGGGTGAGGGGACTAACCTCCTACAATGAGCAGTTCTTC. Translating gives CASSLWVRGLTSYNEQFF. This chain joins TRBV28 and TRBJ2-1; 7 bases agree with TRBD2. This CDR3 comprises 18 residues. Germline CDR1 reads MDHEN; CDR2 reads SYDVKM. V was clipped by 0 bases and J by 0 bases; unmatched bases: 8.

The chain joins TRBV28 to TRBJ1-3; TRBD1 agrees at 7 bases. Germline V lookup: CDR1 MDHEN, CDR2 SYDVKM. CDR3 length: 13 amino acids. V was clipped by 5 bases and J by 4 bases; unmatched bases: 2. The DNA of the CDR3 is TGTGCCAGCAGTCAACAGGGGGGAAACACCATATATTTT. Encoded protein: CASSQQGGNTIYF.

CDR3 region: CASSYAAGGSYEQYF. CDR3 bases: TGTGCCAGCAGTTACGCAGCGGGAGGCTCCTACGAGCAGTACTTC. The chain links TRBV6-2 or TRBV6-3 to TRBJ2-7, with 9 bases matching TRBD2. Germline CDR1 and CDR2: MNHEY and SVGEGT. V was pared by 2 bases and J by 0 bases, with 2 bases of the junction left unmatched. This CDR3 contains 15 residues.

V and J are TRBV29-1 and TRBJ2-4; maybe TRBD2 (5 bases). The V end lost 5 bases, the J end lost 7 bases, and 18 bases lay between the germline ends. The V gene's germline CDR1 is SQVTM and CDR2 ANQGSEA. The CDR3 length is 14 residues. The CDR3 reads CSVSLAESGNIQYF. CDR3 DNA: TGCAGCGTTAGCTTGGCTGAGTCGGGGAACATTCAGTACTTC. The full variable domain, completed using reference TRBV29-1 and TRBJ2-4, is SAVISQKPSRDICQRGTSLTIQCQVDSQVTMMFWYRQQPGQSLTLIATANQGSEATYESGFVIDKFPISRPNLTFSTLTVSNMSPEDSSIYLCSVSLAESGNIQYFGAGTRLSVL.

The chain carries TRBV5-4 and TRBJ1-2; 9 nucleotides line up with TRBD1. The CDR3 is 14 residues long. Trimming cost V 4 bases and J 6 bases; bases outside gene matches: 7. CDR1 is SGHNT and CDR2 is YYREEE in the germline V gene (reference sequence). CDR3 DNA: TGTGCCAGCAGCCGAACAGGGGGCGCCGATGGCTACACCTTC. It translates to CASSRTGGADGYTF.

The rearrangement joins TRBV7-9 to TRBJ2-1; 9 nucleotides line up with TRBD2. The germline V gene has CDR1 SEHNR and CDR2 FQNEAQ (reference sequence). There are 14 residues in the CDR3. The junction had 15 bases not matched to a gene; V was cut back by 11 bases and J by 10 bases. The CDR3 coding sequence is TGTGCCCGAACCTCTTTAGCGGGAGACGGGGAGCAGTTCTTC. Its protein product is CARTSLAGDGEQFF.